The 17 T cell receptor beta chains given below trace back to one sample, sequenced in a study of technical replicates of blood from a few donors. Clones were sequenced by immunoSEQ multiplex PCR, and TCRdb holds only the in-frame ones, with some missing. The sample has more than 90,000 clones; around 95% are singletons. The sequencing input was T cells isolated from PBMCs. The receptors come from a human donor in good health.

V is TRBV27 and J is TRBJ2-2, with D tentatively TRBD2 (5 bases). Looked up from germline, CDR1 is MNHEY and CDR2 is SMNVEV (reference sequence). Trimming stripped 7 bases from V and 9 bases from J, with 15 bases between. This CDR3 is 13 amino acids long. CDR3 DNA sequence: TGTGCCAGCAAAAGAGAGGGAGCTAGGGAGCTGTTTTTT. Translated, it gives CASKREGARELFF.

This clone came up once. This sequence joins TRBV6-5 and TRBJ2-7; TRBD1 matches at 7 bases. Trimming cost V 5 bases and J 9 bases; bases outside gene matches: 10. Germline loops: CDR1 MNHEY, CDR2 SVGAGI. CDR3 length equals 13 residues. The CDR3 here is CASSGTDRTGQYF. In nucleotides, the CDR3 is TGTGCCAGCAGTGGGACAGATCGTACGGGGCAGTACTTC.

The chain uses TRBV30 and TRBJ1-4, with TRBD1 identical over 9 bases. The CDR3 is made up of 13 amino acids. CDR1 is GTSNPN, CDR2 SVGIG, per germline (reference sequence). With V trimmed by 2 bases and J by 6 bases, 1 base remained unmatched. The CDR3 sequence is CAWSWTGDEKLFF. For the CDR3, the DNA is TGTGCCTGGAGTTGGACAGGGGATGAAAAACTGTTTTTT.

The rearrangement links TRBV5-6 to TRBJ1-5, with a weak D call TRBD1 (5 bases). Germline CDR1 reads SGHDT; CDR2 reads YYEEEE. Trimming removed 0 bases at V and 3 bases at J, with 7 bases between. This CDR3 comprises 14 residues. The CDR3 sequence: CASSLGQINQPQHF. The CDR3 DNA follows: TGTGCCAGCAGCTTGGGACAGATCAATCAGCCCCAGCATTTT.

This rearrangement joins TRBV28 to TRBJ2-4; TRBD1 aligns across 10 bases. The V gene end was trimmed by 10 bases and the J gene end by 8 bases; junction bases not matched to a gene: 11. The CDR3 loop spans 14 amino acids. Germline V gene lookup returns CDR1 MDHEN and CDR2 SYDVKM. The DNA for the CDR3 is TGTGCCACCCAAAACTTCGGACAGGGGGACATTCAGTACTTC. It is translated as CATQNFGQGDIQYF.

The chain combines TRBV2 with TRBJ2-7; D ambiguous. V lost 2 bases and J lost 2, with 7 bases in between. Per germline, CDR1 SNHLY and CDR2 FYNNEI. CDR3 size: 13 residues. CDR3 sequence: CASSETATYEQYF. In nucleotides, the CDR3 is TGTGCCAGCAGTGAAACAGCAACCTACGAGCAGTACTTC.

This chain joins TRBV2 and TRBJ2-2, with D perhaps matching TRBD1 (6 bases). Germline-derived CDR1 and CDR2 are SNHLY and FYNNEI. Trimming stripped 0 bases from V and 2 bases from J, with 13 bases between. The CDR3 extends over 17 amino acids. CDR3 residues: CASSEATSRGNTGELFF. In DNA, the CDR3 is TGTGCCAGCAGTGAAGCAACTTCCAGGGGCAACACCGGGGAGCTGTTTTTT.

The rearrangement joins TRBV11-3 to TRBJ2-1; TRBD1 matches at 7 bases. The germline V gene encodes CDR1 SGHNT and CDR2 YENEEA. This CDR3 comprises 18 residues. Germline trimming cut 4 bases from V and 3 bases from J; bases unmatched to any gene: 15. CDR3 coding DNA: TGTGCCAGCAGCTCCTCCTCCCCGGGACAGTCACGCTACAATGAGCAGTTCTTC. Protein product: CASSSSSPGQSRYNEQFF.

The CDR3 DNA is TGTGCCAGCAGCTTATTGGGGGACCGGGACAGGGATGATGAGCAGTTCTTC. It encodes CASSLLGDRDRDDEQFF. The chain couples TRBV7-9 to TRBJ2-1, with 9 bases that match TRBD1. Losses at the gene ends were 2 bases for V and 8 bases for J; bases not matched to a gene: 13. This CDR3 has 17 residues. CDR1 and CDR2 from the germline V gene are SEHNR and FQNEAQ (reference sequence).

This rearrangement joins TRBV10-3 to TRBJ1-2; tentatively, D is TRBD1 (6 bases). V was trimmed by 7 bases and J by 9 bases, leaving 21 bases between them. In germline, CDR1 is ENHRY, CDR2 SYGVKD. The length of the CDR3 is 14 residues. CDR3 sequence (DNA): TGTGCCATCATGGGGAGCCGGGACACCGAACGCTACACCTTC. Translating gives CAIMGSRDTERYTF.

Only one count was recorded for this clone. This sequence joins TRBV2 and TRBJ1-3; no firm D call. Germline values: CDR1 SNHLY, CDR2 FYNNEI. Trimming pared 10 bases from V and 0 bases from J, leaving 7 bases between. The CDR3 consists of 12 residues. In DNA, the CDR3 is TGTGCCACCCACAGCTCTGGAAACACCATATATTTT. As protein: CATHSSGNTIYF.

V gene TRBV7-8 combines with J gene TRBJ2-6; D perhaps matches TRBD1 (6 bases). Germline V gene lookup returns CDR1 SGHVS and CDR2 FQNEAQ. Trimming left V 5 bases short and J 2 bases short, with 16 bases between. The CDR3 has 17 amino acids. The CDR3 region is CASSRARTEAGANVLTF. CDR3 in DNA: TGTGCCAGCAGCCGAGCTAGGACAGAGGCTGGGGCCAACGTCCTGACTTTC. The whole variable domain, filled in from reference TRBV7-8 and TRBJ2-6, reads GAGVSQSPRYKVAKRGQDVALRCDPISGHVSLFWYQQALGQGPEFLTYFQNEAQLDKSGLPSDRFFAERPEGSVSTLKIQRTQQEDSAVYLCASSRARTEAGANVLTFGAGSRLTVL.

The chain has TRBV27 and TRBJ1-5; the D is unclear. CDR1 MNHEY and CDR2 SMNVEV come from the germline V gene (reference sequence). The V and J ends lost 2 bases and 5 bases respectively, with 19 bases between them. The CDR3 spans 17 residues. The CDR3 DNA reads TGTGCCAGCAGTTTAATCTCTCCCGGCCGAGGTGATCAGCCCCAGCATTTT. Protein sequence: CASSLISPGRGDQPQHF.

The chain carries TRBV10-2 and TRBJ2-7; 8 bases are a match to TRBD2. Trimming at V came to 4 bases and at J to 4 bases, leaving 6 bases not matched to a gene. There are 14 residues in the CDR3. Germline V lookup: CDR1 WSHSY, CDR2 SAAADI. In DNA form, the CDR3 reads TGCGCCAGCAGTGGGACTAGCAGACCTTACGAGCAGTACTTC. Protein sequence: CASSGTSRPYEQYF.

The genes are TRBV21-1 and TRBJ2-7; the table's TRBD2 call for D was not verified on the DNA. TRBV21-1 is an annotated pseudogene. There are 11 residues in the CDR3. CDR3 amino acids: CASSSSYEQYF. The CDR3 nucleotides are TGTGCCAGCTCGAGTTCCTACGAGCAGTACTTC.

The chain employs TRBV19 and TRBJ1-5; no clear D gene. The CDR3 spans 15 residues. Germline CDR1 reads LNHDA; CDR2 reads SQIVND (reference sequence). Trimming pared 3 bases from V and 3 bases from J, leaving 12 bases between. CDR3 in amino acids: CASSISTGSNQPQHF. CDR3 DNA sequence: TGTGCCAGTAGTATCTCTACTGGTTCCAATCAGCCCCAGCATTTT. Looking up the rest from reference TRBV19 and TRBJ1-5 gives the full variable domain: DGGITQSPKYLFRKEGQNVTLSCEQNLNHDAMYWYRQDPGQGLRLIYYSQIVNDFQKGDIAEGYSVSREKKESFPLTVTSAQKNPTAFYLCASSISTGSNQPQHFGDGTRLSIL.

The V and J genes are TRBV30 and TRBJ1-2; 8 bases align to TRBD1. The germline V gene encodes CDR1 GTSNPN and CDR2 SVGIG (reference sequence). This CDR3 region has 15 residues. Trimming at V came to 1 base and at J to 4 bases, leaving 8 bases not matched to a gene. CDR3 in DNA: TGTGCCTGGAGTGGAGGGGACAGGCGCGCCTATGGCTACACCTTC. This sequence encodes CAWSGGDRRAYGYTF.